Below, 25 T cell receptor beta chains from the same sample are listed, as sequenced in a study of T cell clusters in autoimmune cytopenias. TRB rearrangements were amplified by touch-down multiplex PCR with mixed TRB-A/B primers. TCRdb re-analyzed the multiplex PCR reads; it lists each CDR3 protein once, without DNA. Recorded for this sample: 5,000 to 6,500 distinct CDR3 sequences. Each sample's input was roughly 250 ng genomic DNA, about 38,000 genome equivalents. Separately, the same data were catalogued under a study of T cell repertoires in aging, cancer and after chemotherapy.

The sequenced sample was peripheral blood. The receptors were sampled from a human donor in good health.

According to its frequency, this clonotype is medium-sized. V usage is TRBV19 and J usage is TRBJ2-7; TCRdb returns TRBD2, unconfirmable since there is no DNA. This CDR3 has 16 amino acids. The germline V gene has CDR1 LNHDA and CDR2 SQIVND (reference sequence). The CDR3 region is CASSIVSGRNSYEQYF. Drawing the rest from reference TRBV19 and TRBJ2-7, the complete variable domain is DGGITQSPKYLFRKEGQNVTLSCEQNLNHDAMYWYRQDPGQGLRLIYYSQIVNDFQKGDIAEGYSVSREKKESFPLTVTSAQKNPTAFYLCASSIVSGRNSYEQYFGPGTRLTVT.

According to its frequency, this clonotype is large. The CDR3 reads CSGWTGTDTQYF. The gene calls are TRBV29-1 and TRBJ2-3; without DNA, the TCRdb call of TRBD1 cannot be checked. Germline loops: CDR1 SQVTM, CDR2 ANQGSEA. This CDR3 contains 12 residues.

The rearrangement uses TRBV11-2 and TRBJ2-6; the TCRdb D gene call, TRBD1, has no DNA to confirm it. Per the germline V gene, CDR1 is SGHAT and CDR2 is FQNNGV. This CDR3 is 16 amino acids long. The CDR3 sequence is CASSPGRSSGANVLTF.

The genes are TRBV30 and TRBJ1-1; the D call from TCRdb, TRBD1, cannot be confirmed without DNA. This CDR3 has 15 residues. CDR1 GTSNPN and CDR2 SVGIG come from the germline V gene (reference sequence). CDR3 protein: CAWSVTRLSNTEAFF.

This clonotype is called medium-sized (0.01 to 0.1%) based on its frequency. The gene calls are TRBV6-5 and TRBJ1-2; as DNA is missing, the TRBD1 call by TCRdb cannot be tested. In germline, CDR1 is MNHEY, CDR2 SVGAGI. This CDR3 is built from 15 residues. The CDR3 reads CASSYSGGANYGYTF.

The J gene is TRBJ1-1, the V gene TRBV20-1; TCRdb's D call, TRBD1, is unchecked because there is no DNA. The CDR3 runs to 17 residues. Per the germline V gene, CDR1 is DFQATT and CDR2 is SNEGSKA (reference sequence). The CDR3 reads CSAMVGQGPSSNTEAFF.

Considering frequency, this clonotype is medium-sized (0.01 to 0.1%). The chain couples TRBV6-5 to TRBJ2-3. The germline CDR1 and CDR2 sequences are MNHEY and SVGAGI. This CDR3 spans 11 amino acids. This chain's CDR3 is CASSNTDTQYF.

The chain couples TRBV13 to TRBJ1-1; TCRdb picks TRBD1, but there is no DNA to check that call. The CDR3 is made up of 17 amino acids. Germline CDR1 is PRHDT and CDR2 is FYEKMQ (reference sequence). The CDR3 spells CASSPKGGQGMNTEAFF.

V and J are TRBV10-3 and TRBJ2-2; TCRdb outputs TRBD2, but without DNA this stays unchecked. The germline V gene encodes CDR1 ENHRY and CDR2 SYGVKD. The CDR3 consists of 18 residues. CDR3: CASSSLVVGGGYVGELFF.

This clonotype counts as medium-sized by frequency. The CDR3 reads CATSVGRTYEQYF. This chain joins TRBV15 and TRBJ2-7; the TRBD2 assignment by TCRdb is unverifiable without DNA. The CDR3 spans 13 residues. CDR1 LNHNV and CDR2 YYDKDF come from the germline V gene (reference sequence).

V usage is TRBV30 and J usage is TRBJ1-1; TCRdb proposes TRBD1, but this gene call is untestable without DNA. The CDR3 extends over 12 amino acids. The germline gives CDR1 GTSNPN, CDR2 SVGIG (reference sequence). The CDR3 spells CAWSVSGAEAFF.

Considering frequency, this clonotype is medium-sized. The chain couples TRBV6-5 to TRBJ1-2; checking the TCRdb D call of TRBD1 is not possible without DNA. The CDR3 spans 13 residues. Germline values: CDR1 MNHEY, CDR2 SVGAGI. The CDR3 region is CASTDRGRSGYTF.

The J gene is TRBJ1-3, the V gene TRBV7-2; TCRdb's D call of TRBD1 is untestable without DNA. The CDR3 covers 15 residues. In germline, CDR1 is SGHTA, CDR2 FQGNSA. CDR3 region: CASSPMDRAGNTIYF.

This clonotype is medium-sized (0.01 to 0.1%) by frequency. Here the CDR3 reads CASSLGQGADTQYF. The J gene is TRBJ2-3, the V gene TRBV6-5; without DNA, the TCRdb call of TRBD1 cannot be checked. The CDR3 is made up of 14 amino acids. Germline CDR1 reads MNHEY; CDR2 reads SVGAGI.

CDR3 region: CSARDLQGGEQFF. The rearrangement joins TRBV20-1 to TRBJ2-1; the TRBD1 assignment by TCRdb is unverifiable without DNA. The CDR3 runs 13 residues. CDR1 and CDR2 from the germline V gene are DFQATT and SNEGSKA (reference sequence).

According to its frequency, this clonotype is medium-sized. The chain couples TRBV18 to TRBJ2-3; TCRdb selects TRBD2, and the lack of DNA leaves this call unchecked. Germline lookup yields CDR1 KGHSH and CDR2 LQKENI. The length of the CDR3 is 15 residues. The CDR3 here is CASSPLPGNTDTQYF. Together with reference TRBV18 and TRBJ2-3, the CDR3 gives the full variable domain: NAGVMQNPRHLVRRRGQEARLRCSPMKGHSHVYWYRQLPEEGLKFMVYLQKENIIDESGMPKERFSAEFPKEGPSILRIQQVVRGDSAAYFCASSPLPGNTDTQYFGPGTRLTVL.

The chain joins TRBV5-4 to TRBJ2-1; TCRdb selects TRBD2, and the lack of DNA leaves this call unchecked. This CDR3 is 15 amino acids long. Germline V gene sequence: CDR1 SGHNT, CDR2 YYREEE (reference sequence). The CDR3: CASIWGTSSYNEQFF.

According to its frequency, this clonotype is medium-sized. The chain combines TRBV6-1 with TRBJ2-7. The germline CDR1 and CDR2 sequences are MNHNS and SASEGT. The CDR3 runs 11 residues. The CDR3 sequence: CASSYTYEQYF.

This clonotype is labeled hyperexpanded (1% or more) based on frequency. The chain carries TRBV5-4 and TRBJ2-1; lacking DNA, the TRBD2 call made by TCRdb goes unchecked. CDR3 length equals 14 residues. Per the germline V gene, CDR1 is SGHNT and CDR2 is YYREEE (reference sequence). The CDR3 reads CASSALGSHNEQFF. The entire variable domain, with the rest obtained from reference TRBV5-4 and TRBJ2-1, is as follows: ETGVTQSPTHLIKTRGQQVTLRCSSQSGHNTVSWYQQALGQGPQFIFQYYREEENGRGNFPPRFSGLQFPNYSSELNVNALELDDSALYLCASSALGSHNEQFFGPGTRLTVL.

The gene calls are TRBV7-2 and TRBJ1-2. This CDR3 region has 14 residues. Germline V gene data show CDR1 as SGHTA and CDR2 as FQGNSA. This CDR3 reads CASSLDFGSGGYTF.

This clonotype counts as medium-sized by frequency. The chain links TRBV6-5 to TRBJ2-2; checking the TCRdb D call of TRBD1 is not possible without DNA. The CDR3 contains 16 residues. Germline CDR1 reads MNHEY; CDR2 reads SVGAGI. The CDR3 here is CASSYSNGWAAGELFF.

This clonotype shows up as medium-sized by frequency. The chain couples TRBV19 to TRBJ1-2; TCRdb returns TRBD1, unconfirmable since there is no DNA. Germline V CDR1 and CDR2: LNHDA, SQIVND (reference sequence). The CDR3 totals 17 residues. The CDR3 loop reads CASSKRSGGGPNYGYTF.

The chain has TRBV12-3 or TRBV12-4 and TRBJ1-1; with no DNA, the TCRdb D assignment of TRBD1 cannot be verified. This CDR3 spans 17 amino acids. The CDR3 loop is CASSRRDRGPINTEAFF.

This clonotype is deemed medium-sized by its frequency. The V call is TRBV12-3 or TRBV12-4, the J call TRBJ1-2; with no DNA, the TCRdb D assignment of TRBD1 cannot be verified. The CDR3 length is 13 residues. The CDR3: CASSLTGDRGYTF.

The rearrangement joins TRBV27 to TRBJ1-1; the TCRdb call, TRBD1, lacks DNA for checking. Looked up from germline, CDR1 is MNHEY and CDR2 is SMNVEV (reference sequence). The CDR3 totals 15 residues. The CDR3 loop is CASSSTEQGLTEAFF.